This is a list of T cell receptor beta chains from one sample in a study of control samples from healthy donors and cancer patients. Clones were sequenced by immunoSEQ multiplex PCR, and TCRdb holds only the in-frame ones, with some missing. The sample holds about 92,000 clones; more than 75% are singletons and the top ten take roughly 9.8%. The sequencing input was blood. The receptors come from a woman aged 55-70 years in good health. CDR3s leave out the opening cysteine and the closing phenylalanine or tryptophan. D genes are given only for firm matches. Rows give clone size only sometimes, using once, few, many, or a class for an expanded clone.

J gene | D gene | V gene | clone size | CDR3 length | CDR3 protein
TRBJ1-2 | - | TRBV4-3 | - | 16 | ASSQVLPGPTGDYGYT
TRBJ2-3 | TRBD2 | TRBV6-1 | - | 10 | ASSESGMSQY
TRBJ2-7 | - | TRBV10-2 | - | 13 | ASSESLANSYEQY
TRBJ2-2 | - | TRBV7-2 | - | 12 | ASSLGVTTGELF
TRBJ2-7 | - | TRBV11-3 | - | 10 | ASSSPQYEQY
TRBJ2-7 | - | TRBV5-1 | - | 13 | ASRETGINSYEQY
TRBJ2-7 | TRBD2 | TRBV2 | - | 14 | ASKAGTSRLGDEQY
TRBJ2-7 | TRBD1 | TRBV5-6 | once | 11 | ASTRVTGGEQY
TRBJ2-1 | TRBD2 | TRBV20-1 | once | 9 | SAREDRGTF
TRBJ2-7 | - | TRBV19 | - | 13 | ASSIGGAGVSEQY
TRBJ1-5 | - | TRBV5-6 | - | 11 | ASSLAGNQPQH
TRBJ2-3 | TRBD2 | TRBV13 | - | 13 | ASSRRLADSDTQY
TRBJ2-5 | - | TRBV13 | - | 13 | ASSLEATFGETQY
TRBJ2-5 | - | TRBV19 | - | 11 | AASRALQETQY
TRBJ2-7 | - | TRBV5-6 | - | 14 | ASSLTAPGRSYEQY
TRBJ1-2 | - | TRBV28 | - | 12 | ASSLNTRGYGYT
TRBJ2-7 | TRBD2 | TRBV6-5 | - | 13 | ASRQGTSGSYEQY
TRBJ1-5 | - | TRBV6-6 | once | 13 | ASSYSGRGNQPQH
TRBJ2-3 | TRBD2 | TRBV11-2 | once | 13 | ASSSSGTRGDTQY
TRBJ1-1 | - | TRBV10-3 | - | 12 | AIRRTEMNTEAF
TRBJ2-5 | - | TRBV28 | - | 12 | ASSTRVGQETQY
TRBJ1-5 | - | TRBV19 | - | 11 | ASSIGQYQPQH
TRBJ2-1 | - | TRBV12-3/TRBV12-4 | - | 11 | ASSLTAYNEQF
TRBJ1-2 | - | TRBV29-1 | - | 10 | SVEGPGGGYT
TRBJ1-1 | - | TRBV5-1 | - | 12 | ASSFQGKNTEAF
TRBJ1-2 | - | TRBV28 | - | 11 | ASSSHTVGGYT
TRBJ1-3 | - | TRBV3-1/TRBV3-2 | - | 11 | ASSQEGWGTIY
TRBJ2-1 | - | TRBV5-1 | few | 16 | ASRNRDSFLSSYNEQF
TRBJ2-2 | - | TRBV7-6 | once | 12 | ASRLGQNTGELF
TRBJ2-5 | - | TRBV20-1 | - | 9 | SAVSGETQY
TRBJ2-3 | TRBD2 | TRBV28 | - | 13 | ASMSPGGTGDTQY
TRBJ2-7 | - | TRBV4-1 | - | 12 | ASSQDGFSYEQY
TRBJ2-1 | - | TRBV27 | - | 11 | ASSLSMGARQF
TRBJ2-5 | TRBD2 | TRBV7-9 | once | 13 | ASSLAAGAGETQY
TRBJ2-3 | - | TRBV7-9 | - | 10 | ASSPLADTQY
TRBJ1-5 | - | TRBV27 | - | 11 | ASSRGFNQPQH
TRBJ2-7 | - | TRBV12-3/TRBV12-4 | - | 11 | ATKTTRDGEQY
TRBJ2-7 | - | TRBV28 | - | 13 | ASSSHSGIIYEQY
TRBJ2-3 | TRBD2 | TRBV5-8 | - | 13 | ASSLGRAGADTQY